A selection of T cell receptor beta chains follows, all from one sample in a study of OX40 agonist ivuxolimab in advanced cancers. The table came from immunoSEQ multiplex PCR; TCRdb's copy has only in-frame clones and leaves some out. The sample gives 60,000 to 85,000 clones, 80% to 90% of which show up once; 4% to 4.5% is in the top ten. This specimen was CD4+ or CD8+ T cells sorted from blood, taken in a trial of the OX40 agonist ivuxolimab. These receptors were obtained from an adult with an advanced solid tumor such as melanoma, head and neck, liver or kidney cancer. CDR3s leave out the opening cysteine and the closing phenylalanine or tryptophan.

V: TRBV6-1; length: 11; CDR3: ASSVRGGTEAF
V: TRBV29-1; length: 13; CDR3: SVAGEPSSTDTQY
V: TRBV16; length: 16; CDR3: ASSQSPLGILVNTEAF
V: TRBV6-1; length: 13; CDR3: ASSLPTVYSDTQY
V: TRBV7-3; length: 13; CDR3: ASSSRLAEYNEQF
V: TRBV10-1; length: 16; CDR3: ASSEPPDTSGLSYEQY
V: TRBV4-2; length: 11; CDR3: ASSLSQGYGYT
V: TRBV5-1; length: 15; CDR3: ASSYTGLAGVYNEQF
V: TRBV30; length: 10; CDR3: AWSANSYEQY
V: TRBV28; length: 13; CDR3: ASRPGGSSTDTQY
V: TRBV30; length: 15; CDR3: AWSLGGQGSRNYGYT
V: TRBV10-3; length: 15; CDR3: AIRGQGDSSGANVLT
V: TRBV7-3; length: 12; CDR3: ASSTPTETNEQF
V: TRBV5-4; length: 16; CDR3: ASSPQPVVSVSGNTIY
V: TRBV11-3; length: 14; CDR3: ASSLVGGVPQETQY
V: TRBV15; length: 15; CDR3: ATSRERAGGLYNEQF
V: TRBV7-8; length: 16; CDR3: ASSSLRYPQSRANVLT
V: TRBV14; length: 14; CDR3: ASSPLLSGSVYEQY
V: TRBV6-5; length: 11; CDR3: ASGQGAFYEQY
V: TRBV19; length: 12; CDR3: ASSIAPANTEAF
V: TRBV15; length: 15; CDR3: ATSGWREGREEETQY
V: TRBV28; length: 13; CDR3: ASSSAGENTGELF
V: TRBV11-2; length: 12; CDR3: ASSNSGSGETQY
V: TRBV19; length: 13; CDR3: ASSRGARLTDTQY